The source of this T cell receptor beta chain is a study of T cells in narcolepsy. Study at large: Donors had narcolepsy type 1 or type 2, or were healthy controls. Study-level findings and limits: No autoreactive T cell clone sequences appeared in some memory CD4+ repertoires. Healthy controls reportedly lacked the autoreactive clonotypes serially found in patients' blood.

Concerning this clone itself: The target antigen is unknown.

CDR3 length: 15 residues. CDR1 is MDHEN, CDR2 SYDVKM, per germline. The V gene lost 4 bases and the J gene lost 2 bases, with 14 bases spanning the gap. TCRdb's copy holds only in-frame clones and misses some; the assay was immunoSEQ multiplex PCR. The sample holds some 13,000 clones; less than 90% are singletons and the top ten take under 2%. The sequenced sample was CD45RA- memory CD4+ T cells from PBMCs. This chain uses TRBV28 with TRBJ1-2; D perhaps matches TRBD1 (5 bases). The sequence was collected from a human donor with narcolepsy. The CDR3 loop is CASSYPPGENYGYTF. The CDR3 region has the DNA TGTGCCAGCAGTTATCCCCCGGGGGAAAACTATGGCTACACCTTC.